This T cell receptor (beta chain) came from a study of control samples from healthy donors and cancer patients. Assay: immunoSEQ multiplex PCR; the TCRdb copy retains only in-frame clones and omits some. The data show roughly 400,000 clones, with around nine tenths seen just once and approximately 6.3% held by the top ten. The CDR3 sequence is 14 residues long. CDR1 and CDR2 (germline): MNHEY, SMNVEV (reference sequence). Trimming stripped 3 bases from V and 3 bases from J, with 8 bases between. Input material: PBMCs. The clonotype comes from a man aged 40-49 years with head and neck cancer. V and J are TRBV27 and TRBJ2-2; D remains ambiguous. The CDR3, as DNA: TGTGCCAGCAGTTTGCAGGCCTACACCGGGGAGCTGTTTTTT. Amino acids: CASSLQAYTGELFF.